This T cell receptor (beta chain) was recovered during a study of cytomegalovirus exposure and HLA in healthy donors. In the study overall: Approximately 85 million unique TCRs from HLA-typed donors were held in an early data release.

The PCR ran on 60 Vbeta and 13 Jbeta primers. Assay: immunoSEQ multiplex PCR; the TCRdb copy retains only in-frame clones and omits some. The repertoire holds some 71,000 clones, with 55% to 80% as singletons. V was trimmed by 4 bases and J by 0 bases, leaving 12 bases between them. In germline, CDR1 is PRHDT, CDR2 FYEKMQ (reference sequence). The CDR3 runs to 16 residues. In its sample, this clone was seen a few times. What it binds is not known. Regarding the study as a whole: In a later analysis, around 18,000 TCR beta sequences were associated with HLA alleles at 0.05 false discovery rate. Presence/absence analyses took donor sequencing depth as roughly uniform. The authors later found TCR association rates varying by HLA locus, with DRB1 most and HLA-C fewest.

V is TRBV13 and J is TRBJ2-2; weak D call: TRBD1 (6 bases). The sequenced sample was PBMCs. This receptor was taken from a man aged 35 to 55 in good health and CMV-seropositive. The CDR3 reads CASSSTTGANTGELFF. The CDR3 DNA reads TGTGCCAGCAGCTCGACGACAGGAGCGAACACCGGGGAGCTGTTTTTT.